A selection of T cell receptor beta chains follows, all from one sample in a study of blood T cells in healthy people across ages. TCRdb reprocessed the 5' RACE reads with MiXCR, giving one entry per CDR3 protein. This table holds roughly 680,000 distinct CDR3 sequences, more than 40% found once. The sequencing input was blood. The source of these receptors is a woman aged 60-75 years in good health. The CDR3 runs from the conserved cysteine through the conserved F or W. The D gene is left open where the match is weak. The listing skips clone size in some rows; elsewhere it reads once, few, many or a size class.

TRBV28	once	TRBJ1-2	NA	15	TGTGCCAGCAGTTTGGCCGGGAAGGGGTTCAATGGCTACACCTTC	CASSLAGKGFNGYTF
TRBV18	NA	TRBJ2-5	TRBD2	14	TGTGCCAGCTCCCCAACTAGCGCCCAAGAGACCCAGTACTTC	CASSPTSAQETQYF
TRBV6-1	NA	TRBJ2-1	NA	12	TGTGCCAGCAGTGAGTATAAGAATGAGCAGTTCTTC	CASSEYKNEQFF
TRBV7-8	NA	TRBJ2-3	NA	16	TGTGCCAGCAGCGTGACCAGGAGTGTGAGCACAGATACGCAGTATTTT	CASSVTRSVSTDTQYF
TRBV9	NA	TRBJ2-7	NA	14	TGTGCCAGCAGCGTAGGCGGAGCGGGCTACGAGCAGTACTTC	CASSVGGAGYEQYF
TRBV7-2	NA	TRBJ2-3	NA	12	TGTGCCAGCAGCTTAGACGTTTCGGGGCAGTATTTT	CASSLDVSGQYF
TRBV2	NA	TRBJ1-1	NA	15	TGTGCCAGCAGCCGTAACCCGACAGGGAACACTGAAGCTTTCTTT	CASSRNPTGNTEAFF
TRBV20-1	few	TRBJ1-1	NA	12	TGCAGTCTCGGCCCTGATAACACTGAAGCTTTCTTT	CSLGPDNTEAFF
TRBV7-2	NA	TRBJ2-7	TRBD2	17	TGTGCCAGCAGCTTAGTAGGGACTAGCGGGAGAATGTACGAGCAGTACTTC	CASSLVGTSGRMYEQYF
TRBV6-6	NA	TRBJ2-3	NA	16	TGTGCCAGCAGTTACGGGACAACCGGGGGCACAGATACGCAGTATTTT	CASSYGTTGGTDTQYF
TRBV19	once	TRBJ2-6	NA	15	TGTGCCAGTAGTGGAGGATCCGCTGGGGCCAACGTCCTGACTTTC	CASSGGSAGANVLTF
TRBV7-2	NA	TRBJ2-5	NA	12	TGTGCCAGCAGCGGGGACCGTCGGACCCAGTACTTC	CASSGDRRTQYF
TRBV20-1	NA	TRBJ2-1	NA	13	TGCAGTGCTAGGGCGTTTTCCTACAATGAGCAGTTCTTC	CSARAFSYNEQFF
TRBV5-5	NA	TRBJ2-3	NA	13	TGTGCCAGCAGCTTGGAACCCGATACCGGGCAGTATTTT	CASSLEPDTGQYF
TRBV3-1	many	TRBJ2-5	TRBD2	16	TGTGCCAGCAGCCAAGCTATATCTAGCGGGAGCGAGACCCAGTACTTC	CASSQAISSGSETQYF
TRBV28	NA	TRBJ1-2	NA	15	TGTGCCAGCAGCCCTCTTTGGGGGGCAAGGTATGGCTACACCTTC	CASSPLWGARYGYTF
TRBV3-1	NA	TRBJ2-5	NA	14	TGTGCCAGCAGCCAAGTTAGGCAGGCAGAGACCCAGTACTTC	CASSQVRQAETQYF
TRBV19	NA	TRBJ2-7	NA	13	TGTGCCAGTAGTATCCAGGACACCTACGAGCAGTACTTC	CASSIQDTYEQYF
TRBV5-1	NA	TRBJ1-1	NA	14	TGCGCCAGCAGCTTGAAGGGGGTGAACACTGAAGCTTTCTTT	CASSLKGVNTEAFF
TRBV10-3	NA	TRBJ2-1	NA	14	TGTGCCATCAGGGACGCCGCTCTCGGGAATGAGCAGTTCTTC	CAIRDAALGNEQFF
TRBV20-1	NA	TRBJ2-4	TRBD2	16	TGCAGTGCTAGAAGGGGCGGGATCGGGGGAGGGGACGTTCAGTACTTC	CSARRGGIGGGDVQYF
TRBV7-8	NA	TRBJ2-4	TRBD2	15	TGTGCCAGCAGCTTAGGGGGACGTGGGACTAGCATTCAGTACTTC	CASSLGGRGTSIQYF
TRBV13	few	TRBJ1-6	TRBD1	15	TGTGCCAGCAAACCCGGGACAGGGGATAATTCACCCCTCCACTTT	CASKPGTGDNSPLHF
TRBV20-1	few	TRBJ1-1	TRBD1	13	TGCAGTGCTAGGGACAGGGGTGTAGGTCTAGGTTTCTTT	CSARDRGVGLGFF
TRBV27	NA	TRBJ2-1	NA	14	TGTGCCAGCAGTTTTAGGGTCTCCTACAATGAGCAGTTCTTC	CASSFRVSYNEQFF
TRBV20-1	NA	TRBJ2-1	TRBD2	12	TGCAGTGCGACACCGGGACTAGGTGAGCAGTTCTTC	CSATPGLGEQFF
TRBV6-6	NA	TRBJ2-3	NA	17	TGTGCCAGCAGTTACTCGGGCGTGGGCAGGGCGACAGATACGCAGTATTTT	CASSYSGVGRATDTQYF
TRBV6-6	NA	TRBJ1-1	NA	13	TGTGCCAGCAGCCCCCCCCCGGGGCGGAGGGCTTTCTTT	CASSPPPGRRAFF
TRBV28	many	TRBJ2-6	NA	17	TGTGCCAGCAGTTTAGGGACAACCCGCTCTGGGGCCAACGTCCTGACTTTC	CASSLGTTRSGANVLTF
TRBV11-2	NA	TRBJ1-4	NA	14	TGTGCCAGCAGCGCAGACAGTGAGGCTGAAAAACTGTTTTTT	CASSADSEAEKLFF
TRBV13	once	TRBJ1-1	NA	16	TGTGCCAGCAGCTTAGAGGTGAAGTGGCAGAAGACTGAAGCTTTCTTT	CASSLEVKWQKTEAFF
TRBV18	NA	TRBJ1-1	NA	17	TGTGCCAGCTCAGCTAATGCAATTCTTAGACGAGACGCTGAAGCTTTCTTT	CASSANAILRRDAEAFF
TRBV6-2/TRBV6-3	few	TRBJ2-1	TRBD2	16	TGTGCCAGCAGTACCCCACTAGCGGGAAAATTTAATGAGCAGTTCTTC	CASSTPLAGKFNEQFF
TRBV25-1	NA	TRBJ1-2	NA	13	TGTGCCAGCAGTGAATGGACGGGGGATGGCTACACCTTC	CASSEWTGDGYTF
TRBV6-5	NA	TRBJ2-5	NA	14	TGTGCCAGCAGTTACGGGGACGGTTACGGGACCCAGTACTTC	CASSYGDGYGTQYF
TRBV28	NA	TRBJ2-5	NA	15	TGTGCCAGCAGTTTCCTCCTGGGAGGCCAAGAGACCCAGTACTTC	CASSFLLGGQETQYF
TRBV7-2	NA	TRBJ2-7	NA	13	TGTGCCAGCAGCCCCGGCCGTGAAACCGAGCAGTACTTC	CASSPGRETEQYF
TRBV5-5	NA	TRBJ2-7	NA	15	TGTGCCAGCAGCTTGGACAGGGGACTTGCGGACGAGCAGTACTTC	CASSLDRGLADEQYF
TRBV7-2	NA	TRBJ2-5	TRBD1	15	TGTGCCAGCAGCTCGATGGGGACAGGGGGAGGCGGGCAGTACTTC	CASSSMGTGGGGQYF
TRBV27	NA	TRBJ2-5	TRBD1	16	TGTGCCAGCAGTCTCCCCGGACAGGGGGGATTGAAGACCCAGTACTTC	CASSLPGQGGLKTQYF
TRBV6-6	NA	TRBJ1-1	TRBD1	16	TGTGCCAGCACCCAATGGGACAGCCCATTGAACACTGAAGCTTTCTTT	CASTQWDSPLNTEAFF
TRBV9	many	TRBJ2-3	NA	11	TGTGCCAGCAGCAAAACAGATACGCAGTATTTT	CASSKTDTQYF
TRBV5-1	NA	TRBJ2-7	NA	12	TGCGCCAGCAGCCAACAGGGAAACGAGCAGTACTTC	CASSQQGNEQYF
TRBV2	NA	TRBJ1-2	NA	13	TGTGCCAGCAGTGAACGGGGACCCTATGGCTACACCTTC	CASSERGPYGYTF
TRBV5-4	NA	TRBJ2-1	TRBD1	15	TGTGCCAGCAGCGGAGGGGACAGGGGCTACAATGAGCAGTTCTTC	CASSGGDRGYNEQFF
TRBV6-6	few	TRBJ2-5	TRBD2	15	TGTGCCAGCCTTTCTCCCCTCAGCGGGATTGAGACCCAGTACTTC	CASLSPLSGIETQYF
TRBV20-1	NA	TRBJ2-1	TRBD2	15	TGCAGTGCTGGCCGAACAGCGGCGGGAGTGAATGAGCAGTTCTTC	CSAGRTAAGVNEQFF
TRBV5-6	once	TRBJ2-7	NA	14	TGTGCCAGCAGCTTGTGGCAGGGGTCCTACGAGCAGTACTTC	CASSLWQGSYEQYF
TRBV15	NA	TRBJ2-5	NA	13	TGTGCCACCAGCATGGGGTTCCAAGAGACCCAGTACTTC	CATSMGFQETQYF